This TCR beta chain was recorded in a study of cytomegalovirus exposure and HLA in healthy donors. Study as a whole: A subsequent analysis reported that the roughly 120 validation repertoires were produced on the same platform that had also been used for the approximately 700 first-cohort repertoires.

The germline CDR1 and CDR2 sequences are SGHTS and YDEGEE. J gave up 7 bases and V 4 bases, and 14 bases lay outside the gene matches. The CDR3 is made up of 15 amino acids. TCRdb's table, derived via immunoSEQ multiplex PCR, lists solely in-frame clones and lacks some. Here the sample spans some 170,000 clones, 84% being singletons. Donors were drawn from the approximately 110-subject validation cohort, separate from the approximately 670-subject first cohort. The sample comprised PBMCs. This TCR was sampled from a man aged 25-40 years in good health and CMV-seropositive. V usage is TRBV5-8 and J usage is TRBJ2-7, with 7 bases aligning to TRBD2. CDR3 nucleotide sequence: TGTGCCAGCAGCCCTCGATCGCGGGGGTTTTGGGAGCAGTACTTC. Residues: CASSPRSRGFWEQYF.